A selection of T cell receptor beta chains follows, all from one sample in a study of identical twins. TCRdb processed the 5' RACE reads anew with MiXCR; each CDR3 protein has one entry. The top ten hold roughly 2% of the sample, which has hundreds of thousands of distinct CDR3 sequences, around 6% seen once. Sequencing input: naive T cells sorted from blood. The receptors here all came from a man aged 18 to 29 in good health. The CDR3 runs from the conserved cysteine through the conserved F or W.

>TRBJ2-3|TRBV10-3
CAITPMERSLDTQYF
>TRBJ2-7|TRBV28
CASSLWGTYYEQYF
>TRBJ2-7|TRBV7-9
CASRGVRRGGSYEQYF
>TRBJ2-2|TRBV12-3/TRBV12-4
CASRPRDLPGAGELFF
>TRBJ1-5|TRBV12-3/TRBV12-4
CASSLNRGGNQPQHF
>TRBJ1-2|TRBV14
CASSQEALPYGYTF
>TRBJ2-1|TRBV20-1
CSEPPVYNEQFF
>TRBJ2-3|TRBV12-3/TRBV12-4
CASSGGPDTQYF
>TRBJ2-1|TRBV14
CASSPTWSSYNEQFF
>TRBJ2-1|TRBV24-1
CATSDVALSSYNEQFF
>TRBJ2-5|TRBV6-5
CASSFAASGRGETQYF
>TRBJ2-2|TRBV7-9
CASSLERTGELFF
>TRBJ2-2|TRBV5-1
CASSFGGSNGGELFF